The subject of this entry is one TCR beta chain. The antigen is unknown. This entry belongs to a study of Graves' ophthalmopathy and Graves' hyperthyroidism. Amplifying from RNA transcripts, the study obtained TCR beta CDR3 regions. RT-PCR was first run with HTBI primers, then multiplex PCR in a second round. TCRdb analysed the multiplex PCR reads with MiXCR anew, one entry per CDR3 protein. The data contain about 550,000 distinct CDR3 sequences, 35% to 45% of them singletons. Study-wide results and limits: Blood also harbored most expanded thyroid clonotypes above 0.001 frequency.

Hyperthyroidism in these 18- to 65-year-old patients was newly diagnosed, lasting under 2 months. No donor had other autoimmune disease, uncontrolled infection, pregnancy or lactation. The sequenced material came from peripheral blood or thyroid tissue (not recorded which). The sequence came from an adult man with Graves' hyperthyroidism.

Here the CDR3 reads CASSQVTDTQYF. The CDR3 bases are TGTGCCAGCAGCCAAGTGACAGATACGCAGTATTTT. The rearrangement links TRBV14 to TRBJ2-3; D uncertain. This CDR3 is built from 12 residues. The germline gives CDR1 SGHDN, CDR2 FVKESK. V was clipped by 1 base and J by 3 bases, with 2 bases between them.